The clone carrying this TCR beta chain was seen only once. The target antigen is unknown. Assay used: immunoSEQ multiplex PCR; TCRdb lists only in-frame clones, some missing. The data contain 180,000 or so clones, roughly 91% of them singletons. V gave up 3 bases and J gave up 4 bases, with 13 bases separating them. The CDR3 runs 16 residues. Germline V lookup: CDR1 SGHAT, CDR2 FQNNGV. Second-dose intervals of approximately 4 or approximately 12 weeks were pooled. The sample comes from a study of T cell responses to AZD1222 COVID-19 vaccine. The study's findings and limits: Vaccine-associated CD4 TCRs spanned spike, dominant at 160-218 and 743-854. Clonal diversity was possibly underestimated, and the donors were mostly white British, with more females. Variant regions that are unmutated are reportedly the target of nearly half of spike-specific TCRs.

Sequenced material: peripheral blood, taken 28 days after the second AZD1222 dose. This receptor was identified in an adult who received the AZD1222 COVID-19 vaccine. The chain employs TRBV11-2 and TRBJ1-6; no clear D gene. The CDR3 DNA is TGTGCCAGCAGCTTCGGATGGGCCGGGTATAATTCACCCCTCCACTTT. Protein sequence: CASSFGWAGYNSPLHF. The full variable domain, its missing parts supplied by reference TRBV11-2 and TRBJ1-6, is EAGVAQSPRYKIIEKRQSVAFWCNPISGHATLYWYQQILGQGPKLLIQFQNNGVVDDSQLPKDRFSAERLKGVDSTLKIQPAKLEDSAVYLCASSFGWAGYNSPLHFGNGTRLTVT.